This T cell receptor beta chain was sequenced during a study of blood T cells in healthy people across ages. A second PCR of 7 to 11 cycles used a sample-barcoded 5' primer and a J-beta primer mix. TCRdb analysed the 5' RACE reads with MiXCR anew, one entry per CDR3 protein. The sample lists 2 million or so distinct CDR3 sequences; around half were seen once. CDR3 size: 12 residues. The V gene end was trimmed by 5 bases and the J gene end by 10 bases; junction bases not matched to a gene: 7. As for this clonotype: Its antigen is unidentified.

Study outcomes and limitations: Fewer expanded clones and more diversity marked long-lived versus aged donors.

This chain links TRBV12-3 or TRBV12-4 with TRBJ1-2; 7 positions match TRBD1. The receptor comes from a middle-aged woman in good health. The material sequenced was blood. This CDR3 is CASSPRQGDYTF. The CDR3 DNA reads TGTGCCAGCAGTCCGAGACAGGGTGACTACACCTTC.